The clone carrying this TCR beta chain was counted only a few times. The data were taken from a study of beta chain features in type 1 diabetes. Across the whole study: Sorted cell examination encompassed around 100,000,000 cells across all samples.

CDR1 is SGHRS, CDR2 YFSETQ, per germline. The CDR3 sequence is 14 residues long. With V trimmed by 0 bases and J by 7 bases, 5 bases remained unmatched. Investigators reverse transcribed all isolated RNA, so they sequenced expressed TCRB transcripts. The assay was immunoSEQ multiplex PCR, and TCRdb's table has in-frame clones only and misses some. Among 310,000 or so clones listed, roughly 8% were seen once. The source is a woman between 18 and 30 years old in good health. The sample comprised central memory CD4+ T cells from blood. This chain uses TRBV5-1 with TRBJ1-1, with 8 bases identical to TRBD1. DNA for the CDR3: TGCGCCAGCAGCTTGGCCAGGGGGCTGGGTGAAGCTTTCTTT. Encoded protein: CASSLARGLGEAFF.